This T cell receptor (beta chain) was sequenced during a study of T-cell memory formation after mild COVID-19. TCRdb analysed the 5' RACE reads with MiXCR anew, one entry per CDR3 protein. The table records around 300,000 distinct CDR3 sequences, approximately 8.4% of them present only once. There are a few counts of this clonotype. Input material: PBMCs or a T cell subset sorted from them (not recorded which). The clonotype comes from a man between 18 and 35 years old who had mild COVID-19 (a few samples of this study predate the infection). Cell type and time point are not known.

CDR3: CASSETRDRSTGELFF. The DNA of the CDR3 is TGTGCCAGCAGTGAAACCCGGGACAGATCCACCGGGGAGCTGTTTTTT. The J gene is TRBJ2-2, the V gene TRBV2; 7 bases map to TRBD1. The V and J ends lost 2 bases and 4 bases, in that order; junction bases with no gene match: 7. The CDR3 is 16 residues long. CDR1 and CDR2 (germline): SNHLY, FYNNEI.